There are a few counts of the clone carrying this T cell receptor beta chain. Its antigen is unidentified. The entry originates in a study of T-cell memory formation after mild COVID-19. Study in general: TCR clusters largely stayed donor specific. General study results and limits: The appearance of some responding clones in pre-infection memory suggested that cross-reactive memory joined. The second-wave clones peaking on day 37 were not confirmed as SARS-CoV-2-specific.

The V and J ends lost 6 bases and 0 bases respectively, with 13 bases between them. CDR1 MNHNY and CDR2 SVGAGI come from the germline V gene (reference sequence). The CDR3 runs to 15 residues. MiXCR, run by TCRdb on the 5' RACE reads, gives a single entry per CDR3 protein. The sample yields some 300,000 distinct CDR3 sequences, 20% to 25% seen once. The chain couples TRBV6-6 to TRBJ2-3; unclear D gene. The sequence was obtained from a man between 18 and 35 years old who had mild COVID-19 (a few samples of this study predate the infection). Cell type and time point are not known. Sequenced: PBMCs or a T cell subset sorted from them (not recorded which). The CDR3 DNA is TGTGCCAGCAGCCCACACGCACTGAGCACAGATACGCAGTATTTT. Its protein is CASSPHALSTDTQYF.